These T cell receptor beta chains were read from a single sample in a study of technical replicates of blood from a few donors. Data came from immunoSEQ multiplex PCR; TCRdb stores just in-frame clones and leaves some out. The data contain tens of thousands of clones, less than 95% of them seen just once; the ten biggest clones take up about 0.25%. The sequenced sample was T cells isolated from PBMCs. These receptors originate from a human donor in good health. CDR3s leave out the opening cysteine and the closing phenylalanine or tryptophan. Fields, in order: J gene, V gene, D gene, clone size, CDR3 protein. D genes are given only for firm matches. Rows give clone size only sometimes, using once, few, many, or a class for an expanded clone.

TRBJ2-3	TRBV11-2	NA	NA	ASSLRRYDTQY
TRBJ2-1	TRBV2	TRBD1	NA	ASRADRVLVPYEQF
TRBJ1-1	TRBV18	TRBD1	NA	ASSAGQGLIAEAF
TRBJ2-1	TRBV5-6	NA	NA	ASSSPFIHNEQF
TRBJ2-3	TRBV5-1	TRBD2	NA	ASSPGLAGLTDTQY
TRBJ1-1	TRBV4-1	NA	NA	ASSRTTDQLGNTEAF
TRBJ2-7	TRBV27	NA	once	ASSPESSYEQY
TRBJ1-4	TRBV6-6	NA	NA	ASSGNEKLF
TRBJ2-5	TRBV20-1	NA	few	SARQGETQY
TRBJ1-6	TRBV27	NA	NA	ASSLLSRTDSPLH
TRBJ2-1	TRBV4-1	TRBD2	NA	ASSQGAAGYEQF
TRBJ2-4	TRBV7-9	TRBD1	NA	ASSLFTGTAY
TRBJ1-4	TRBV7-9	NA	NA	ASSPIPQGSTNEKLF
TRBJ2-3	TRBV5-1	TRBD1	NA	ASSLEGQGTPDTQY
TRBJ1-4	TRBV19	NA	NA	ASSIQGPTNEKLF
TRBJ2-7	TRBV5-4	NA	once	ASSPPEAPPYEQY
TRBJ2-1	TRBV9	TRBD2	NA	ASSVTTSGINEQF
TRBJ2-3	TRBV19	NA	few	ASSINLVSTDTQY
TRBJ2-7	TRBV5-4	NA	NA	ASSAPGQIYEQY
TRBJ1-2	TRBV27	TRBD1	few	ASRRPGGDSGYT
TRBJ1-5	TRBV6-5	NA	NA	ASSYQANQPQH
TRBJ1-2	TRBV5-5	NA	NA	ASSSPTGGYT
TRBJ2-5	TRBV19	NA	NA	ASSIRMGGNYIFQETQY
TRBJ1-1	TRBV6-1	TRBD1	NA	ASSGTGGIYIEAF
TRBJ2-7	TRBV6-6	TRBD2	NA	ASTSGRRYEQY
TRBJ1-1	TRBV10-3	TRBD1	once	AISGQGGGTEAF
TRBJ1-3	TRBV18	NA	NA	ASSPQVHSGNTIY
TRBJ2-1	TRBV7-8	TRBD2	NA	ASRPGLAAGSSYNEQF
TRBJ2-1	TRBV5-1	NA	NA	ASSAAPSGTYNEQF
TRBJ2-3	TRBV7-3	NA	NA	ASSRGSVPTDTQY
TRBJ1-1	TRBV5-1	NA	NA	ASSLVSVNTEAF
TRBJ1-5	TRBV9	NA	NA	ASSVAGEQPQH
TRBJ2-1	TRBV15	NA	NA	ATSEHRVSYNEQF
TRBJ2-1	TRBV5-1	TRBD2	NA	ASSLEATVALAVYNEQF
TRBJ2-3	TRBV5-4	NA	NA	ASRLGSDRDTQY
TRBJ2-1	TRBV27	NA	NA	ATLPIPGSYNEQF
TRBJ2-5	TRBV9	TRBD1	NA	ASSGAGTGRETQY
TRBJ2-4	TRBV29-1	TRBD2	NA	SVGSVLRLAGGIAKNIQY
TRBJ1-6	TRBV5-6	TRBD1	NA	ASSPVGQGGSPLH
TRBJ2-7	TRBV6-5	NA	NA	ASSLYSAGTSYEQY
TRBJ2-7	TRBV11-2	NA	NA	ASSQPMRGLARGSYEQY
TRBJ1-2	TRBV7-9	NA	NA	ASSLSTGSNYGYT
TRBJ2-7	TRBV6-1	TRBD1	NA	ASSRQGSYEQY
TRBJ2-7	TRBV18	TRBD1	NA	ASSPAAGGTYEQY
TRBJ2-3	TRBV13	NA	NA	ASSFDPGTQY
TRBJ1-6	TRBV2	NA	few	ASNPARGYSPLH
TRBJ2-7	TRBV6-5	TRBD2	NA	ASSLSGGAFDEQY
TRBJ1-3	TRBV19	NA	once	ASSILGQVRNTIY
TRBJ2-7	TRBV5-6	TRBD2	NA	ASSLPSGEAYEQY
TRBJ2-1	TRBV4-2	TRBD2	few	ASSQPIAGSSYNEQF
TRBJ2-1	TRBV10-3	TRBD2	NA	AISSGGQEF
TRBJ1-5	TRBV19	TRBD1	NA	ASSIPRTGVNQPQH
TRBJ2-1	TRBV2	NA	NA	ASRVGAGRSTYNEQF
TRBJ2-2	TRBV2	TRBD1	NA	ASTLDRGPGELF
TRBJ1-1	TRBV5-8	TRBD1	NA	ASSSETGGTEAF
TRBJ1-1	TRBV4-1	TRBD1	NA	ASSLTGQDTEAF
TRBJ2-3	TRBV14	TRBD2	NA	ASRKREATDTQY
TRBJ2-2	TRBV6-4	TRBD1	NA	ATNPGQGSTGELF
TRBJ1-2	TRBV4-1	NA	NA	ASSQDARRGARYGYT